This entry is about one T cell receptor beta chain. Its antigen is unidentified. These data belong to a study of cytomegalovirus exposure and HLA in healthy donors. J lost 6 bases, V lost 2 bases, and 11 bases had no gene match. The CDR3 has 16 amino acids. Germline CDR1 and CDR2: MDHEN and SYDVKM. Study-wide findings and caveats: There were some V segments, including TRBV6-2 and TRBV6-3, excluded as indistinguishable. Rarity held for most TCR sequences, but there were some public TCRs that occurred in many donors. Immune exposure information available was restricted to CMV serostatus.

The PCR employed 60 Vbeta primers together with 13 Jbeta primers. Clones were sequenced by immunoSEQ multiplex PCR, and TCRdb holds only the in-frame ones, with some missing. Among about 130,000 clones listed, about 71% were seen once. The genes are TRBV28 and TRBJ1-2, with TRBD1 identical over 8 bases. Sequencing used PBMCs. The origin of this receptor is a woman aged 55-75 years in good health and CMV-seropositive. The CDR3: CASSLGSGQGTDGYTF. The CDR3 DNA reads TGTGCCAGCAGTTTAGGTTCCGGACAGGGTACCGATGGCTACACCTTC.